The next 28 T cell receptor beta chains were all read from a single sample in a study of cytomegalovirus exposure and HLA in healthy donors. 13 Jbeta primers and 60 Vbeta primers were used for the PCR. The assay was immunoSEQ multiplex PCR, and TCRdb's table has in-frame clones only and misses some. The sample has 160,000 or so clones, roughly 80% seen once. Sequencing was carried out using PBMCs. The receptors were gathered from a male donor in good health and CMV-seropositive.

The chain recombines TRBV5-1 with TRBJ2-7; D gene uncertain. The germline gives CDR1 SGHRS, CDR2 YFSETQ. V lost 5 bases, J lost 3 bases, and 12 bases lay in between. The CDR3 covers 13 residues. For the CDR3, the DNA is TGCGCCAGCAGGAGAGAGGCCAGCTACGAGCAGTACTTC. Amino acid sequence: CASRREASYEQYF.

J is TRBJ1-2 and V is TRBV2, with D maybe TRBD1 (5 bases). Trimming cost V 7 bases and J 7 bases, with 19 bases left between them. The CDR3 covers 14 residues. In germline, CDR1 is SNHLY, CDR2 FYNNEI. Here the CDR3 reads CASTPDRGTFGYTF. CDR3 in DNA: TGTGCCAGCACCCCGGACCGCGGGACCTTTGGCTACACCTTC.

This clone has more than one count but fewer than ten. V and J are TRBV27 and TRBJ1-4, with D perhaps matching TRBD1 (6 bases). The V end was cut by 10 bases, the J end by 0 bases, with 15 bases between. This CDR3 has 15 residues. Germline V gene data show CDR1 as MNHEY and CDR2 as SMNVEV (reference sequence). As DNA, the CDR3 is TGTGCCACCGGGCGAGGGGGTGCAACTAATGAAAAACTGTTTTTT. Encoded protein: CATGRGGATNEKLFF.

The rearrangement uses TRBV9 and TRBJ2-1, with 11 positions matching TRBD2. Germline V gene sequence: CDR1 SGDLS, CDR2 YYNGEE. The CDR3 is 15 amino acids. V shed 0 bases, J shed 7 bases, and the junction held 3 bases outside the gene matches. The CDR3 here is CASSVVSSGGNEQFF. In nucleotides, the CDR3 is TGTGCCAGCAGCGTAGTATCTAGCGGGGGGAATGAGCAGTTCTTC.

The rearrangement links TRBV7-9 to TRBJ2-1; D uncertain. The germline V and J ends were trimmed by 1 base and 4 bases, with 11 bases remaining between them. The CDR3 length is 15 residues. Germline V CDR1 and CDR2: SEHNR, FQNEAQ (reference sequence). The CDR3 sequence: CASSLVRGVYNEQFF. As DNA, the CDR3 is TGTGCCAGCAGCTTAGTCCGAGGAGTTTACAATGAGCAGTTCTTC.

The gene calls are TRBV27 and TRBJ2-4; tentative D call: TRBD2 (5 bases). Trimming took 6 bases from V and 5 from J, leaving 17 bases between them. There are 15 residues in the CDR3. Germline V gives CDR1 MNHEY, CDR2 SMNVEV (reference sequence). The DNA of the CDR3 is TGTGCCAGCAGCTCCCCAGCGGCGGGCGAAAACATTCAGTACTTC. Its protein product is CASSSPAAGENIQYF.

The chain's CDR3 is CASSPRDRARYGYTF. DNA of the CDR3: TGTGCCAGCAGCCCCCGGGACAGGGCTAGATATGGCTACACCTTC. The rearrangement joins TRBV9 to TRBJ1-2, with TRBD1 matching over 9 bases. The CDR3 covers 15 residues. With 4 bases clipped from V and 5 bases from J, the junction kept 9 bases outside the gene matches. The V gene's germline CDR1 is SGDLS and CDR2 YYNGEE.

Here the CDR3 reads CASSYPGGYEQYF. The CDR3 DNA sequence: TGTGCCAGCAGTTACCCCGGGGGTTACGAGCAGTACTTC. V gene TRBV6-5 combines with J gene TRBJ2-7; D may be TRBD2 (6 bases). The V and J ends lost 2 bases and 4 bases respectively, with 9 bases between them. This CDR3 has 13 residues. Germline V gives CDR1 MNHEY, CDR2 SVGAGI.

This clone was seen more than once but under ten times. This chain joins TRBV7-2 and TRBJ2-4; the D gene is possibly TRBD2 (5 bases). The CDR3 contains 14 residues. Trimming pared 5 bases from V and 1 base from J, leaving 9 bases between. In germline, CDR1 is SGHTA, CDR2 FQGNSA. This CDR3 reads CASSPPGAKNIQYF. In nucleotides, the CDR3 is TGTGCCAGCAGCCCCCCGGGGGCCAAAAACATTCAGTACTTC.

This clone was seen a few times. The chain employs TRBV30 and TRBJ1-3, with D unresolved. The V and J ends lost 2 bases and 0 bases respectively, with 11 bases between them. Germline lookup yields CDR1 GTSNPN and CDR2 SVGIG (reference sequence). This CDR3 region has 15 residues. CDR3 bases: TGTGCCTGGAGTAGGAGACGGCTCTCTGGAAACACCATATATTTT. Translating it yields CAWSRRRLSGNTIYF.

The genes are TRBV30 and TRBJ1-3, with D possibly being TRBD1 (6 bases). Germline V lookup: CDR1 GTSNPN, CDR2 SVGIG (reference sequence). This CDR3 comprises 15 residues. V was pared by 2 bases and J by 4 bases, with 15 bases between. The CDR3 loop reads CAWSRGAPRGNTIYF. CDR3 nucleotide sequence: TGTGCCTGGAGTCGGGGGGCTCCAAGGGGAAACACCATATATTTT.

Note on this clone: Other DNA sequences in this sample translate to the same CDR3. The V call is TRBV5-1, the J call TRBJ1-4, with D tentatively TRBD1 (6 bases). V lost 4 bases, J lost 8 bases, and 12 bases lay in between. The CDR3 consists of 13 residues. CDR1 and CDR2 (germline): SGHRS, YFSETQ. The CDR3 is CASSQQGREKLFF. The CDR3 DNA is TGCGCCAGCAGCCAACAGGGTAGAGAAAAACTGTTTTTT. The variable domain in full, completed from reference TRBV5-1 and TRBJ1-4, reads KAGVTQTPRYLIKTRGQQVTLSCSPISGHRSVSWYQQTPGQGLQFLFEYFSETQRNKGNFPGRFSGRQFSNSRSEMNVSTLELGDSALYLCASSQQGREKLFFGSGTQLSVL.

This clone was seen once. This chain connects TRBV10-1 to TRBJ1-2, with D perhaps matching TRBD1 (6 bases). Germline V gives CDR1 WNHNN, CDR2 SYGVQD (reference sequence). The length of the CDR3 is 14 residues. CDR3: CAPLGDTSNYGYTF. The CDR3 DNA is TGCGCGCCCCTGGGGGACACCTCTAACTATGGCTACACCTTC.

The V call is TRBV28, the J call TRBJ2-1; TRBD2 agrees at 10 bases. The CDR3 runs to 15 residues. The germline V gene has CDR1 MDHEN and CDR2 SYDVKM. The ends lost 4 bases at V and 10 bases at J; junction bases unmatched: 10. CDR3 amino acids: CASSWASGSTSEQFF. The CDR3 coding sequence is TGTGCCAGCAGTTGGGCTAGCGGGAGTACCAGCGAGCAGTTCTTC. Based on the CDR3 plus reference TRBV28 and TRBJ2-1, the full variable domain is DVKVTQSSRYLVKRTGEKVFLECVQDMDHENMFWYRQDPGLGLRLIYFSYDVKMKEKGDIPEGYSVSREKKERFSLILESASTNQTSMYLCASSWASGSTSEQFFGPGTRLTVL.

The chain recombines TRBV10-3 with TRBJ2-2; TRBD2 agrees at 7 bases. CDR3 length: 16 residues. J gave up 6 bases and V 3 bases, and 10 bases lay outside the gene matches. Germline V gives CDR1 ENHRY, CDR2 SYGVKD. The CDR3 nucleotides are TGTGCCATCAGTGATGTGGGAGGGAGTGGCTCCGGGGAGCTGTTTTTT. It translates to CAISDVGGSGSGELFF.

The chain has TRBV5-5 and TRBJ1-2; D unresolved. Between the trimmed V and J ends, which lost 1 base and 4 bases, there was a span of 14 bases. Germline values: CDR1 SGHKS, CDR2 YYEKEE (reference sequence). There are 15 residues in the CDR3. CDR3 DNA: TGTGCCAGCAGCTTGATAGGAGACTTCAGCTATGGCTACACCTTC. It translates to CASSLIGDFSYGYTF.

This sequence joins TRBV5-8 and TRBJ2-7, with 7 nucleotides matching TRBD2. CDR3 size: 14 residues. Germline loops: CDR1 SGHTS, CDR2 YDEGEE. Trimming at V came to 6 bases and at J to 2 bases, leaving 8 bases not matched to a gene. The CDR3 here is CASNPRGVTYEQYF. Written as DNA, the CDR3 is TGTGCCAGCAACCCCCGGGGGGTGACCTACGAGCAGTACTTC. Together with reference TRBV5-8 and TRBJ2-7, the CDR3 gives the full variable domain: EAGVTQSPTHLIKTRGQQATLRCSPISGHTSVYWYQQALGLGLQFLLWYDEGEERNRGNFPPRFSGRQFPNYSSELNVNALELEDSALYLCASNPRGVTYEQYFGPGTRLTVT.

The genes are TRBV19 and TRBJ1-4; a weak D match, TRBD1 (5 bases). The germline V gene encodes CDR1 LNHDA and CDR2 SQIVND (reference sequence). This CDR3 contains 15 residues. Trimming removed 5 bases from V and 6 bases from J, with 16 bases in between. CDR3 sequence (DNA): TGTGCCAGTAGTGCGGGACTAAGACGTGATGAAAAACTGTTTTTT. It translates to CASSAGLRRDEKLFF.

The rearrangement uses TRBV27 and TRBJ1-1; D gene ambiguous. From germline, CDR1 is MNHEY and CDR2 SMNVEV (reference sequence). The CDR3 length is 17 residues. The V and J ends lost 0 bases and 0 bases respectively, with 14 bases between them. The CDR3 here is CASSLSVFGPLNTEAFF. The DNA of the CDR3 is TGTGCCAGCAGTTTATCGGTATTTGGGCCGTTGAACACTGAAGCTTTCTTT.

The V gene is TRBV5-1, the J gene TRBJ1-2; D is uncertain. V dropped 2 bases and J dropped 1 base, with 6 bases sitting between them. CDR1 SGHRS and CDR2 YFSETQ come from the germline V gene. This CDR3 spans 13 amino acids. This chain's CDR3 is CASSFADNYGYTF. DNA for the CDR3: TGCGCCAGCAGCTTTGCAGATAACTATGGCTACACCTTC.

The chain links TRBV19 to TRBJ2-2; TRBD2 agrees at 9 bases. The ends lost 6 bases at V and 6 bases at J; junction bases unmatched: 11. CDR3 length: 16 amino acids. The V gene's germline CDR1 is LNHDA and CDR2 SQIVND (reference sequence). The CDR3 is CASSPWRGGPSGELFF. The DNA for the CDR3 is TGTGCCAGTAGCCCGTGGCGGGGGGGCCCGTCCGGGGAGCTGTTTTTT.

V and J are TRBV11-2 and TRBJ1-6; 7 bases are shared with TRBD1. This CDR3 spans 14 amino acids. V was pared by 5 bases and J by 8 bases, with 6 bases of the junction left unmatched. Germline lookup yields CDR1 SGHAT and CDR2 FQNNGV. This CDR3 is CASSPGGLYSPLHF. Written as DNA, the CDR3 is TGTGCCAGCAGCCCAGGGGGGCTCTATTCACCCCTCCACTTT.

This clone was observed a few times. Written as DNA, the CDR3 is TGTGCCAGCAGCTTGGCCGGGGGGAAAGGCGGGGAGCTGTTTTTT. As protein: CASSLAGGKGGELFF. The chain uses TRBV5-4 and TRBJ2-2; TRBD2 matches at 7 bases. The CDR3 contains 15 residues. Germline assignment: CDR1 SGHNT and CDR2 YYREEE (reference sequence). V dropped 0 bases and J dropped 7; count of bases not matched to a gene: 6.

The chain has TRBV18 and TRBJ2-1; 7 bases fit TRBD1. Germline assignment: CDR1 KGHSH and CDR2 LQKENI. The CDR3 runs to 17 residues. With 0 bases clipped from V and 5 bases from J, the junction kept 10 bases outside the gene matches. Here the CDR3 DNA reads TGTGCCAGCTCACCACCGCAAGGGGGCGTGCGGCACAATGAGCAGTTCTTC. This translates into CASSPPQGGVRHNEQFF.

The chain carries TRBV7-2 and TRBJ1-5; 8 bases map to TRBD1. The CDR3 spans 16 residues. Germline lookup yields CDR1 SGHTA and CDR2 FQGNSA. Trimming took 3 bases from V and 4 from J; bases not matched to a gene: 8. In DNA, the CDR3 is TGTGCCAGCAGCTTTAGAAGGGACAGGAGAAATCAGCCCCAGCATTTT. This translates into CASSFRRDRRNQPQHF.

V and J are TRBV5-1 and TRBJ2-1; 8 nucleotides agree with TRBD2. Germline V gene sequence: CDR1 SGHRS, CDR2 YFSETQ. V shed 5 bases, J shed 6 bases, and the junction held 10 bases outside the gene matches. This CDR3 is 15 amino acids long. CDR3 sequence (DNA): TGCGCCAGCAGGTCCGGGACTAGAAAGGGCAATGAGCAGTTCTTC. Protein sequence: CASRSGTRKGNEQFF.

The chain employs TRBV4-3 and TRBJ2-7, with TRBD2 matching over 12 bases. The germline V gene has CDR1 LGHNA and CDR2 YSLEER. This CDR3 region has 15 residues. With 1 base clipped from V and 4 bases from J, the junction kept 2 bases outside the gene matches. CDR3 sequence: CASSQGLAGGYEQYF. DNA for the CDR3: TGCGCCAGCAGCCAAGGGCTAGCGGGAGGGTACGAGCAGTACTTC.

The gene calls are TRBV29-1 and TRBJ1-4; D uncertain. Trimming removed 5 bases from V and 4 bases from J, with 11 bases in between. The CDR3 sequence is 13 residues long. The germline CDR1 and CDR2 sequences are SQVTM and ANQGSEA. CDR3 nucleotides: TGCAGCGTTTCTAGGCAGATTAATGAAAAACTGTTTTTT. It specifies CSVSRQINEKLFF.